This entry lists 3 T cell receptor beta chains sequenced from one sample in a study of T cell clones after liver transplantation. TCRdb keeps only in-frame clones here, not all; method: immunoSEQ multiplex PCR. The sample contains more than 95,000 clones, around 86% of which appear only once. The specimen comprised CD4+ T cells from blood, sampled before liver transplant. The receptors here all came from a human donor who received a liver transplant.

The gene calls are TRBV10-3 and TRBJ2-7; D remains ambiguous. Germline CDR1 and CDR2: ENHRY and SYGVKD. V was cut by 11 bases and J by 2 bases, with 16 bases left in between. The CDR3 runs to 13 residues. The CDR3 DNA sequence: TGTGCCGTAGACGAAGGGTTTACCTACGAGCAGTACTTC. Translation gives CAVDEGFTYEQYF.

The rearrangement uses TRBV27 and TRBJ2-7, with D unresolved. V was cut by 0 bases and J by 3 bases, with 9 bases left in between. The CDR3 consists of 14 residues. The germline V gene encodes CDR1 MNHEY and CDR2 SMNVEV (reference sequence). The CDR3 bases are TGTGCCAGCAGTTTATCGATAGGGTTCTACGAGCAGTACTTC. Translated, it gives CASSLSIGFYEQYF.

This clone turned up a few times. The DNA of the CDR3 is TGTGCCAGCAGCTTAGTTGACACATCCCAAGAGACCCAGTACTTC. Its translation: CASSLVDTSQETQYF. This chain connects TRBV7-2 to TRBJ2-5, with D unresolved. Germline V CDR1 and CDR2: SGHTA, FQGNSA. V was cut by 1 base and J by 1 base, with 10 bases left in between. The length of the CDR3 is 15 residues. The whole variable domain, remainder taken from reference TRBV7-2 and TRBJ2-5, is GAGVSQSPSNKVTEKGKDVELRCDPISGHTALYWYRQSLGQGLEFLIYFQGNSAPDKSGLPSDRFSAERTGGSVSTLTIQRTQQEDSAVYLCASSLVDTSQETQYFGPGTRLLVL.